This T cell receptor beta chain was sequenced during a study of T-cell reconstitution after alpha-beta-depleted transplantation in children. Overall study results and limits: Alpha-beta T cells present about two months after transplant were reported to originate from several hundred expanded graft clones. Certain patients had high TCRbeta diversity at day 60, and it came from recipient T cells and thymic progenitors that survived. After one year, T-cell counts and TCRbeta diversity mostly came from new T cells.

The CDR3 spans 15 residues. Losses at the gene ends were 8 bases for V and 0 bases for J; bases not matched to a gene: 9. CDR1 and CDR2 from the germline V gene are LGHNA and YSLEER. Preparation of the TCRbeta library was carried out with unique molecular identifiers. TCRdb reprocessed the PCR reads via MiXCR and lists one record per CDR3 protein. The top ten clones hold less than 30% of a sample with about 110,000 distinct CDR3 sequences, around 6.4% of them seen once. This clonotype was seen at least ten times. Its antigen is not known. V usage is TRBV4-3 and J usage is TRBJ2-5; TRBD2 aligns across 7 bases. The sequence was obtained from a male patient aged 2 to 10 who had a stem cell transplant for acute lymphoblastic leukemia, so the T cells may come from the graft donor. The specimen comprised PBMCs, mostly from graft donor cells, sampled 360 days after TCRalphabeta/CD19-depleted stem cell transplant. The CDR3: CASARTGGYQETQYF. As DNA, the CDR3 is TGCGCCAGCGCCAGGACGGGAGGTTACCAAGAGACCCAGTACTTC.